This TCR beta chain was identified in a study of cytomegalovirus exposure and HLA in healthy donors. Study-wide points: Testing in vitro showed a few CMV-associated chains specific for CMV antigens. Cytomegalovirus association was listed for about 170 TCR beta chains. The study found most TCR sequences rare, yet found some public TCRs in many donors.

The donors were members of the roughly 120-subject validation cohort (separate from the roughly 670-subject first cohort). Turning to this clone: Its specificity is not known.

Produced via immunoSEQ multiplex PCR; TCRdb's table is partial and in-frame only. The profile shows 200,000 to 250,000 clones, around 88% of them singletons. The CDR3 contains 14 residues. Looked up from germline, CDR1 is SGHDT and CDR2 is YYEEEE. V was pared by 0 bases and J by 6 bases, with 0 bases of the junction left unmatched. This chain joins TRBV5-6 and TRBJ1-2; 12 bases line up with TRBD1. This receptor was taken from a woman under 30 in good health and CMV-seronegative. Sequenced sample: PBMCs. In nucleotides, the CDR3 is TGTGCCAGCAGCTTGGGGGACAGGGGGCATGGCTACACCTTC. It codes for CASSLGDRGHGYTF.